This TCR beta chain was sequenced for a study of blood T cell repertoires in COVID-19. Looking at the study overall: PBMCs, B-cell-depleted T cells, or T cells provided the cDNA or gDNA that made up the material.

Germline CDR1 reads MDHEN; CDR2 reads SYDVKM. Trimming cost V 10 bases and J 0 bases, with 18 bases left between them. The CDR3 has 16 amino acids. TCRdb keeps only in-frame clones here, not all; method: immunoSEQ multiplex PCR. The sample carries under 350,000 clones, 90% recorded once. The source is a man in his sixties who had recovered from COVID-19. Input material: PBMCs or T cells enriched from blood (not recorded which). The J gene is TRBJ1-4, the V gene TRBV28; D may be TRBD1 (5 bases). This chain's CDR3 is CATRYRITATNEKLFF. In DNA form, the CDR3 reads TGTGCCACCCGCTACAGGATAACTGCAACTAATGAAAAACTGTTTTTT. Together with reference TRBV28 and TRBJ1-4, the CDR3 gives the full variable domain: DVKVTQSSRYLVKRTGEKVFLECVQDMDHENMFWYRQDPGLGLRLIYFSYDVKMKEKGDIPEGYSVSREKKERFSLILESASTNQTSMYLCATRYRITATNEKLFFGSGTQLSVL.